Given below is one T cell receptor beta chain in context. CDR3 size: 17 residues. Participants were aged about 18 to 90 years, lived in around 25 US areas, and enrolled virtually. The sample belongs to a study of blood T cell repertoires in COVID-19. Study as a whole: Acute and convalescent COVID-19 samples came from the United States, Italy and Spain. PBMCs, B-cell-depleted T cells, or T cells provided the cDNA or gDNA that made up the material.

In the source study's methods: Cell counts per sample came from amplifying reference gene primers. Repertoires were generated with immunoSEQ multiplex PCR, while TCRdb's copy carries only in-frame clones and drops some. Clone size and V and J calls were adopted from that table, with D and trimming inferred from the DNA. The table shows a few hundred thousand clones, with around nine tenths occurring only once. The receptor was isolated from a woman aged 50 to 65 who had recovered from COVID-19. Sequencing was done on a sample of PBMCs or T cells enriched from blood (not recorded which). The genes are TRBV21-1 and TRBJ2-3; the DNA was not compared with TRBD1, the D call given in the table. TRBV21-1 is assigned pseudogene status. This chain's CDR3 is CASSKGPGQGRADTQYF. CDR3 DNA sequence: TGTGCCAGCAGCAAAGGGCCGGGACAGGGGCGCGCAGATACGCAGTATTTT.